Listed here are 2 T cell receptor beta chains from one sample, sequenced in a study of graft-versus-host responses after intestinal transplantation. The repertoire was sequenced with immunoSEQ multiplex PCR; TCRdb's copy has only in-frame clones and lacks some. The repertoire holds some 48,000 clones, with about 95% as singletons. These TCRs are of unknown antigen specificity. Sequenced here: unstimulated CD8+ T cells sorted from spleen or lymph node cells, sampled before transplant. The receptors were sampled from a human donor who was the organ donor for an intestinal transplant.

The V and J genes are TRBV7-6 and TRBJ2-7; the match to TRBD1 covers 7 bases. The CDR3 extends over 20 amino acids. V was pared by 4 bases and J by 3 bases, with 24 bases of the junction left unmatched. CDR1 is SGHVS, CDR2 FNYEAQ, per germline. As DNA, the CDR3 is TGTGCCAGCAGCTCAAGCCCTAATGACAGGGAATATCGAAATCACTACGAGCAGTACTTC. As protein: CASSSSPNDREYRNHYEQYF. Drawing the rest from reference TRBV7-6 and TRBJ2-7, the complete variable domain is GAGVSQSPRYKVTKRGQDVALRCDPISGHVSLYWYRQALGQGPEFLTYFNYEAQQDKSGLPNDRFSAERPEGSISTLTIQRTEQRDSAMYRCASSSSPNDREYRNHYEQYFGPGTRLTVT.

The V and J genes are TRBV4-1 and TRBJ1-1, with a tentative D call TRBD1 (6 bases). The CDR3 is 13 amino acids. Trimming took 3 bases from V and 2 from J, leaving 7 bases between them. The germline gives CDR1 MGHRA, CDR2 YSYEKL. The CDR3 sequence is CASSQGGNTEAFF. The CDR3 DNA reads as TGCGCCAGCAGCCAGGGGGGCAACACTGAAGCTTTCTTT.